This T cell receptor beta chain was sequenced during a study of CD8+CD57+ T cells in acquired aplastic anemia. Looking at the study overall: Recorded DNA amounts for sorted CD4+ and CD8+ cells had an average of roughly 3.4 ug. Healthy donors had, on average, around 9.9 million reads for their CD4+ cells.

The CDR3 runs 12 residues. Trimming left V 2 bases short and J 10 bases short, with 11 bases between. Germline lookup yields CDR1 SEHNR and CDR2 FQNEAQ (reference sequence). Overall study findings and caveats: A set of 25 to 30 CD8+ CDR3 sequences was shared between patients and controls, and these sequences appeared highly expressed in patients. Patients versus controls showed no significant CD8+ Simpson's diversity difference.

TCR beta VDJ and CDR3 profiles were obtained from a genomic DNA template. TCRdb independently ran MiXCR on the reads; one entry per CDR3 protein. The sample comprises about 200,000 distinct CDR3 sequences, 30% to 40% of which are singletons, and 1% to 1.3% rests with the top ten. With regard to this clonotype: The target antigen is unknown.

The chain couples TRBV7-9 to TRBJ1-1; no clear D. The clonotype comes from a human donor in good health, serving as a control. The sample was sorted CD4+, CD8+, or CD8+CD57+ T cells (not recorded which) from PBMCs. The CDR3 loop is CASSLNDIGAFF. CDR3 in DNA: TGTGCCAGCAGCTTAAATGATATAGGAGCTTTCTTT.